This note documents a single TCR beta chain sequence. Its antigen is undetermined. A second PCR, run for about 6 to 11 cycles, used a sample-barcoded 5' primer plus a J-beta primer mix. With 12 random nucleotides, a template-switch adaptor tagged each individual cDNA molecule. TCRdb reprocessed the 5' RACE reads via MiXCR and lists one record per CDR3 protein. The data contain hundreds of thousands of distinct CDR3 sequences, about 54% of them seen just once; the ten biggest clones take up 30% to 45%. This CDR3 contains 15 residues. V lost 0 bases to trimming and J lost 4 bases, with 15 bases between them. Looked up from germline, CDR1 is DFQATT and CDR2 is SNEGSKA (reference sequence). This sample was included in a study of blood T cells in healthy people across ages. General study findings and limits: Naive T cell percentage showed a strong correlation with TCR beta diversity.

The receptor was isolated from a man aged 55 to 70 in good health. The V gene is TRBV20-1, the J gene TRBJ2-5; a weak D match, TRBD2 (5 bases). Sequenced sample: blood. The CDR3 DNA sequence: TGCAGTGCTAGAGATACGAGGGATACCGTAGAGACCCAGTACTTC. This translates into CSARDTRDTVETQYF.